This T cell receptor (beta chain) emerged from a study of blood T cell repertoires in COVID-19. On the study more broadly: Spain, Italy and the United States supplied samples that represented acute and convalescent COVID-19. T cells, B-cell-depleted T cells, or PBMCs supplied cDNA or gDNA.

The V gene end was trimmed by 2 bases and the J gene end by 5 bases; junction bases not matched to a gene: 6. Looked up from germline, CDR1 is MNHEY and CDR2 is SMNVEV (reference sequence). CDR3 size: 14 residues. Per the original methods: Reference gene primer amplification yielded estimated nucleated cell counts. Produced via immunoSEQ multiplex PCR; TCRdb's table is partial and in-frame only. V and J calls and clone size are given by that table; D and trimming were obtained from the DNA. The data show 45,000 to 50,000 clones, with about nine tenths seen just once and around a tenth held by the top ten.

J is TRBJ2-7 and V is TRBV27, with 7 nucleotides matching TRBD2. Sample: peripheral blood. The sequence came from a human donor in a cohort sampled during active COVID-19. The chain's CDR3 is CASSLERDSHEQYF. CDR3 bases: TGTGCCAGCAGTTTAGAGCGGGATTCTCACGAGCAGTACTTC.